This record looks at one TCR beta chain sequence and its context. An oligo carrying a UMI was ligated to the cDNA 3' end. An equimolar mix of RC1.1 and RC1.2 primed the beta chain across TRBC1 and TRBC2. TCRdb itself ran the UMI-ligation and nested PCR reads through MiXCR, one entry per CDR3 protein. This table holds fewer than 45,000 distinct CDR3 sequences, approximately 15% found once. The data stem from a study of quantifying T cell responses using KT2 cells. Looking at the study overall: TCR alpha and beta constant-region primers primed reverse transcription of RNA.

The germline V gene has CDR1 LGHDT and CDR2 YNNKEL (reference sequence). Unmatched junction bases numbered 4, after V lost 4 bases and J lost 5 bases. The CDR3 loop spans 14 amino acids. J is TRBJ1-1 and V is TRBV3-1; 10 bases map to TRBD1. Sequencing input: PBMCs spiked with cells of the T cell clone KT2. The clonotype originates from a human donor. CDR3 residues: CASSRTGGITEAFF. The CDR3 DNA sequence: TGTGCCAGCAGCCGGACAGGGGGTATAACTGAAGCTTTCTTT.